The T cell receptor beta chain under discussion was sequenced for a study of circulating CD8 cells and anti-PD-1 response in melanoma (dated by TCRdb to 2018 to 2021). Broadly, across the study: Patients received nivolumab intravenously at 3 mg/kg every 2 weeks. The melanoma cohort had about 13 patients, seven of whom got anti-PD-1 as first-line therapy, while the other six had previously had targeted therapy or immunotherapy. Patients with complete or partial responses were classified as responders; those with stable or progressive disease (RECIST v1.1) as non-responders. The TCR repertoire analysis covered 11 melanoma patients: 7 non-responders and 4 responders. On on-treatment samples, PD-1 was detected using a biotinylated anti-human IgG4 antibody. The study at large found these results: Because material was limited, most experiments were generally run without replicates. The DNEG repertoire had the highest diversity, the PD-1 and DPOS repertoires had similar and higher clonality, and the TIGIT repertoires had the lowest diversity. Only baseline and M1 samples from a small cohort with few responders were used in the published TCR repertoire comparisons. Since no tumor material could be accessed, the researchers instead assessed tumor reactivity using peptide assays on expanded sorted subsets. Both treatment-naive and previously treated patients were included in the cohort, and this mixing was noted by the authors as something that could influence results. Repertoires were found to be largely private between subsets, with under 7% of TRB clonotypes shared at M1, and the highest sharing was observed between DPOS and TIGIT.

Within its sample, this clonotype is large (0.1 to 1%). No cognate antigen has been identified for it. Base-call qualities are not available, and no considerably larger clone is one nucleotide away. The listed sequencing device is NextSeq 500. The QIAseq Immune Repertoire RNA Library Kit, Human TCR Panel, was used to prepare TCR libraries from 15 ng of total RNA. The TCR libraries were sequenced on an Illumina NextSeq using a Mid Output V2 kit and asymmetric 261x41 paired-end reads. Every TCR library was diluted to 4 nM, then pooled, denatured and loaded at about 1 pM. In the paper's pipeline: The QIAGEN GeneGlobe Data Analysis Center was used to process TCR FASTQ files, and downstream analysis was done in R 3.5.2. To get clonality, Shannon entropy was normalized by the log of the number of unique productive sequences and the result was subtracted from one. Fisher exact tests at 5% FDR, run separately within each subset, picked out TRA or TRB clonotypes whose abundance differed between baseline and M1. Differentially abundant clonotypes were categorized as emerging, expanding, contracting or non-expanding/contracting. Repertoire overlap between patients was measured with Morisita's overlap index. TCRdb reprocessed the public reads (quality trimming at Q25 with fastp, clone calling with MiXCR) and kept in-frame beta chains. Rows with one shared CDR3 protein collapse into an entry with the most common genes and DNA. Clone size and V and J calls follow TCRdb, not the original study. Present in this sample are some 750 distinct CDR3 sequences, roughly 12% of which were seen just once. The top ten constitute roughly 46% of the sample.

Using a BD FACSAria II cell sorter, four subsets defined by PD-1 and/or TIGIT were sorted from live CD3+CD8+TCRalphabeta+ cells. To characterize relevance to anti-PD-1 therapy response, circulating CD8 T cells were sorted into four subsets based on PD-1 and TIGIT expression. For each sorted CD8 T-cell subset, both the TCR alpha and TCR beta chains were sequenced. Peripheral blood was drawn before the first anti-PD-1 injection and after two and four injections. PBMCs were isolated immediately by Ficoll gradient centrifugation. Until use, PBMCs were kept cryopreserved in liquid nitrogen in RPMI containing roughly 22% FCS and about 9.2% DMSO. After thawing, PBMCs were stained with a viability dye and with antibodies against CD3, CD8alpha, TCRalphabeta, PD-1 and TIGIT. Total RNA was extracted with the RNeasy Kit, and every sample reached a RIN above 7. V gives up 10 bases and J gives up 2 bases, and the segment between their germline ends measures 6 bases. From the cysteine up to the phenylalanine, the CDR3 has a length of 10 residues. The retained sequence is limited to the CDR3, 30 bases, with the frame set at the first base. The germline V gene supplies CDR1 SNHLY and CDR2 FYNNEI.

Sequencing used CD8+ T cells from PBMCs, obtained at baseline or after one month of anti-PD-1 therapy (not recorded which). This clonotype was sampled from a human donor with melanoma. The chain couples TRBV2 to TRBJ2-7; no D gene is confidently identified. CDR3 protein: CAMGTYEQYF. The sequenced DNA is TGTGCCATGGGAACCTACGAGCAGTACTTC.